A single sample is the source of the 27 T cell receptor beta chains below, sequenced in a study of T cells in Graves' hyperthyroidism and ophthalmopathy. TCR beta CDR3 sequences were amplified from RNA transcripts. Researchers ran a first-round RT-PCR on the TCR CDR3 using the HTBI primer set. TCRdb reanalysed the multiplex PCR reads using MiXCR and keeps one entry per CDR3 protein. The table lists about 200,000 distinct CDR3 sequences, around 19% of them singletons. The sequenced sample was blood. The receptors stem from a man between 35 and 55 years old with Graves' hyperthyroidism.

This clonotype occurred many times. The chain has TRBV28 and TRBJ2-1, with 12 nucleotides matching TRBD2. The V gene's germline CDR1 is MDHEN and CDR2 SYDVKM. V shed 0 bases, J shed 6 bases, and the junction held 6 bases outside the gene matches. The CDR3 is 17 amino acids. The CDR3 protein is CASSLWTPSGGGNEQFF. CDR3 nucleotides: TGTGCCAGCAGTTTATGGACCCCTAGCGGGGGGGGCAATGAGCAGTTCTTC.

This clonotype was detected many times. The chain uses TRBV5-1 and TRBJ2-1, with 10 bases identical to TRBD1. Germline CDR1 SGHRS, CDR2 YFSETQ. The CDR3 spans 15 residues. The V and J ends lost 2 bases and 11 bases, in that order; junction bases with no gene match: 10. This CDR3 is CASSFPDRGTSKQFF. The CDR3 nucleotides are TGCGCCAGCAGCTTCCCGGACAGGGGGACTTCTAAGCAGTTCTTC.

This clonotype was detected ten times or more. The V and J genes are TRBV7-8 and TRBJ2-3; no definite D call. Trimming shortened V by 5 bases and J by 5 bases, and 14 bases separated the two germline ends. Per germline, CDR1 SGHVS and CDR2 FQNEAQ. There are 14 residues in the CDR3. CDR3 DNA sequence: TGTGCCAGCAGCCGGCCCCGATATAGAGATACGCAGTATTTT. It codes for CASSRPRYRDTQYF.

This clonotype has a handful of counts. The chain uses TRBV14 and TRBJ1-5; unclear D gene. Germline lookup yields CDR1 SGHDN and CDR2 FVKESK. V lost 0 bases, J lost 9 bases, and 24 bases lay in between. The length of the CDR3 is 18 residues. The CDR3 nucleotides read TGTGCCAGCAGCCAAGATCGTCGGGCCCTTTTTAGTAAAGGGCCCCAGCATTTT. Encoded protein: CASSQDRRALFSKGPQHF.

The table lists this clonotype with many counts. J is TRBJ2-7 and V is TRBV24-1; D remains unclear. The germline gives CDR1 KGHDR, CDR2 SFDVKD. There are 13 residues in the CDR3. V was clipped by 3 bases and J by 2 bases, with 7 bases between them. The CDR3 sequence: CATSDNGAYEQYF. The CDR3 DNA is TGTGCCACCAGTGATAACGGCGCCTACGAGCAGTACTTC.

The chain uses TRBV9 and TRBJ2-3; the match to TRBD2 covers 9 bases. The germline gives CDR1 SGDLS, CDR2 YYNGEE. The CDR3 has 16 amino acids. The V segment lost 0 bases and the J segment 6 bases; nucleotides outside the gene matches: 8. CDR3: CASSVGERGVGDTQYF. Here the CDR3 DNA reads TGTGCCAGCAGCGTAGGGGAGCGGGGGGTTGGGGATACGCAGTATTTT.

In its sample, this clonotype was seen many times. In DNA form, the CDR3 reads TGTGCCAGCAGTTACTCGTTTAGCGGGCCCCCCGATGAGCAGTTCTTC. Its translation is CASSYSFSGPPDEQFF. The gene calls are TRBV6-5 and TRBJ2-1; the match to TRBD2 covers 7 bases. The germline V gene has CDR1 MNHEY and CDR2 SVGAGI. This CDR3 has 16 residues. V was pared by 0 bases and J by 8 bases, with 10 bases of the junction left unmatched.

This clonotype was detected a few times. The chain links TRBV5-1 to TRBJ1-1; D unresolved. The length of the CDR3 is 13 residues. Germline V gene data show CDR1 as SGHRS and CDR2 as YFSETQ. Trimming cost V 3 bases and J 5 bases, with 11 bases left between them. In DNA form, the CDR3 reads TGCGCCAGCAGCTCCGGAATCGGGACTGAAGCTTTCTTT. Amino acids: CASSSGIGTEAFF.

The sample holds many counts of this clonotype. This chain links TRBV9 with TRBJ2-5, with no clear D. V was trimmed by 0 bases and J by 0 bases, leaving 6 bases between them. The CDR3 consists of 14 residues. Germline CDR1 reads SGDLS; CDR2 reads YYNGEE. CDR3 loop: CASSVEEYQETQYF. CDR3 bases: TGTGCCAGCAGCGTAGAGGAGTACCAAGAGACCCAGTACTTC.

This clonotype has a count of ten or more. V gene TRBV18 combines with J gene TRBJ1-1, with D possibly being TRBD1 (6 bases). V lost 4 bases and J 1 base, leaving 10 bases between the germline ends. Germline CDR1 is KGHSH and CDR2 is LQKENI. The length of the CDR3 is 14 residues. CDR3 nucleotide sequence: TGTGCCAGCTCACACGGACAGCCGAACACTGAAGCTTTCTTT. It translates to CASSHGQPNTEAFF.

This clonotype was counted between two and nine times. The genes are TRBV9 and TRBJ2-7, with D possibly TRBD1 on 5 matching bases. Deletions cut 0 bases from V and 6 bases from J, with 10 bases between. The length of the CDR3 is 13 residues. Germline values: CDR1 SGDLS, CDR2 YYNGEE. The CDR3 bases are TGTGCCAGCAGCGTAGTGGCAGGGCGCGAGCAGTACTTC. It yields the protein CASSVVAGREQYF. Looking up the rest from reference TRBV9 and TRBJ2-7 gives the full variable domain: DSGVTQTPKHLITATGQRVTLRCSPRSGDLSVYWYQQSLDQGLQFLIQYYNGEERAKGNILERFSAQQFPDLHSELNLSSLELGDSALYFCASSVVAGREQYFGPGTRLTVT.

This clonotype was picked up many times. The gene calls are TRBV6-1 and TRBJ1-5, with unresolved D. The CDR3 consists of 16 residues. Germline CDR1 and CDR2: MNHNS and SASEGT. V dropped 2 bases and J dropped 6 bases, with 17 bases sitting between them. CDR3: CASSECSGSRCQPQHF. The CDR3, as DNA: TGTGCCAGCAGTGAATGTTCCGGGTCTCGGTGTCAGCCCCAGCATTTT.

The chain couples TRBV20-1 to TRBJ2-7; a possible D gene is TRBD1 (5 bases). Trimming shortened V by 1 base and J by 2 bases, and 12 bases separated the two germline ends. The CDR3 is 14 residues long. Germline CDR1 is DFQATT and CDR2 is SNEGSKA (reference sequence). The CDR3 here is CSARVGAVTYEQYF. Here the CDR3 DNA reads TGCAGTGCTAGAGTTGGGGCGGTTACCTACGAGCAGTACTTC.

The chain combines TRBV19 with TRBJ2-3; 11 nucleotides match TRBD2. Germline V gene sequence: CDR1 LNHDA, CDR2 SQIVND (reference sequence). CDR3 size: 15 residues. Unmatched junction bases numbered 4, after V lost 3 bases and J lost 5 bases. CDR3 loop: CASSIIAGGVDTQYF. The CDR3 nucleotides are TGTGCCAGTAGTATCATAGCGGGGGGGGTAGATACGCAGTATTTT.

A few counts support this clonotype. The chain uses TRBV27 and TRBJ2-6, with D perhaps given as TRBD1 or TRBD2 (5 bases each). Per the germline V gene, CDR1 is MNHEY and CDR2 is SMNVEV (reference sequence). Trimming pared 3 bases from V and 2 bases from J, leaving 8 bases between. This CDR3 region has 15 residues. The CDR3 bases are TGTGCCAGCAGTTTTGGGGGAACTGGGGCCAACGTCCTGACTTTC. This gives the protein CASSFGGTGANVLTF.

This clonotype appeared a few times. The J gene is TRBJ2-3, the V gene TRBV5-1, with a possible D match to TRBD1 (6 bases). The CDR3 is 15 amino acids. CDR1 is SGHRS, CDR2 YFSETQ, per germline. V was shortened by 2 bases and J by 0 bases, with 10 bases between the two germline ends. The CDR3 DNA is TGCGCCAGCAGCTTAATAACAGGGAGCACAGATACGCAGTATTTT. It specifies CASSLITGSTDTQYF. The full variable domain, its missing parts supplied by reference TRBV5-1 and TRBJ2-3, is KAGVTQTPRYLIKTRGQQVTLSCSPISGHRSVSWYQQTPGQGLQFLFEYFSETQRNKGNFPGRFSGRQFSNSRSEMNVSTLELGDSALYLCASSLITGSTDTQYFGPGTRLTVL.

This clonotype was seen repeatedly, ten times or more. V gene TRBV6-5 combines with J gene TRBJ2-1; 12 positions match TRBD1. Trimming at V came to 0 bases and at J to 7 bases, leaving 7 bases not matched to a gene. Germline-derived CDR1 and CDR2 are MNHEY and SVGAGI. The length of the CDR3 is 17 residues. The CDR3 DNA is TGTGCCAGCAGTTACTCGACGGGACAGGGGGCTCGGAATGAGCAGTTCTTC. Protein: CASSYSTGQGARNEQFF.

This clonotype was detected ten times or more. The genes are TRBV12-3 or TRBV12-4 and TRBJ2-7, with D possibly being TRBD2 (7 bases). CDR3 size: 14 residues. V was clipped by 8 bases and J by 3 bases, with 17 bases between them. The chain's CDR3 is CASGGGGSFYEQYF. The CDR3 DNA reads as TGTGCCAGCGGGGGCGGGGGTTCGTTCTACGAGCAGTACTTC.

This clonotype was counted at least ten times. This sequence joins TRBV6-2 or TRBV6-3 and TRBJ2-2; D is uncertain. Per the germline V gene, CDR1 is MNHEY and CDR2 is SVGEGT. The V end was cut by 6 bases, the J end by 5 bases, with 13 bases between. This CDR3 region has 14 residues. CDR3 protein: CASSLLGPTGELFF. Written as DNA, the CDR3 is TGTGCCAGCAGCCTTCTAGGCCCTACCGGGGAGCTGTTTTTT.

This clonotype was seen at least ten times. The DNA for the CDR3 is TGTGCCAGCAGTTACTCACGTAGGAAACAAGAGACCCAGTACTTC. Translation gives CASSYSRRKQETQYF. V gene TRBV6-2 or TRBV6-3 combines with J gene TRBJ2-5; D gene unclear. V lost 0 bases and J 2 bases, leaving 10 bases between the germline ends. The CDR3 is 15 residues long. The germline V gene has CDR1 MNHEY and CDR2 SVGEGT.

This clonotype has at least ten counts. The chain employs TRBV4-2 and TRBJ1-5, with D tentatively TRBD1 (5 bases). Germline V gives CDR1 LGHNA, CDR2 YNFKEQ. V was clipped by 1 base and J by 3 bases, with 10 bases between them. The CDR3 runs to 15 residues. The CDR3 nucleotides read TGTGCCAGCAGCCAAGGGGACGGAGCCAATCAGCCCCAGCATTTT. The encoded protein is CASSQGDGANQPQHF.

This clonotype was seen at least ten times. V gene TRBV6-1 combines with J gene TRBJ1-4; D ambiguous. The CDR3 is 12 amino acids. The germline gives CDR1 MNHNS, CDR2 SASEGT. CDR3 protein: CAVRRTNEKLFF. CDR3 DNA: TGTGCGGTCAGAAGAACTAATGAAAAACTGTTTTTT.

This clonotype was picked up many times. This chain connects TRBV27 to TRBJ2-3; TRBD1 matches at 11 bases. The CDR3 consists of 16 residues. V lost 6 bases to trimming and J lost 4 bases; unmatched junction nucleotides: 9. The germline CDR1 and CDR2 sequences are MNHEY and SMNVEV (reference sequence). The CDR3 here is CASREFGTGGADTQYF. As DNA, the CDR3 is TGTGCCAGCAGAGAATTCGGGACAGGGGGGGCAGATACGCAGTATTTT.

This clonotype was found many times. The genes are TRBV2 and TRBJ2-1; TRBD2 agrees at 10 bases. The V gene end was trimmed by 7 bases and the J gene end by 8 bases; junction bases not matched to a gene: 11. Germline CDR1 is SNHLY and CDR2 is FYNNEI. The CDR3 extends over 15 amino acids. CDR3 loop: CASTEPLAGVYEQFF. CDR3 DNA sequence: TGTGCCAGCACCGAACCCCTAGCGGGGGTCTATGAGCAGTTCTTC.

This clonotype has a count of ten or more. V is TRBV13 and J is TRBJ2-1; maybe TRBD2 (5 bases). Germline V gene data show CDR1 as PRHDT and CDR2 as FYEKMQ (reference sequence). The CDR3 contains 17 residues. Trimming stripped 6 bases from V and 0 bases from J, with 18 bases between. CDR3 sequence reads: CASSSAGVGSSYNEQFF. The CDR3 DNA sequence: TGTGCCAGCAGTTCTGCCGGGGTGGGGAGCTCCTACAATGAGCAGTTCTTC.

This clonotype was picked up a small number of times. The chain recombines TRBV9 with TRBJ2-3, with a possible D match to TRBD2 (6 bases). CDR1 is SGDLS and CDR2 is YYNGEE in the germline V gene. The V gene lost 0 bases and the J gene lost 2 bases, with 13 bases spanning the gap. This CDR3 has 16 amino acids. The CDR3 loop reads CASSVVADLLTDTQYF. The CDR3 DNA follows: TGTGCCAGCAGCGTAGTAGCGGACCTACTCACAGATACGCAGTATTTT.

This clonotype was seen many times. The chain uses TRBV6-1 and TRBJ2-7; 11 bases align to TRBD1. Germline CDR1 reads MNHNS; CDR2 reads SASEGT. The CDR3 covers 15 residues. The trim removed 1 base at V and 4 bases at J, leaving 3 bases unmatched. CDR3 DNA: TGTGCCAGCAGTGAAGAAGGGACAGGGGGGTACGAGCAGTACTTC. Its translation: CASSEEGTGGYEQYF.